This TCR beta chain is drawn from a study of cytomegalovirus exposure and HLA in healthy donors. Turning to the study itself: The 95 to 150 validation repertoires and the roughly 670 first-cohort repertoires shared a platform, a later analysis reported.

Clones were read by immunoSEQ multiplex PCR, and TCRdb kept only the in-frame ones, dropping some. The sample carries tens of thousands of clones, under 95% recorded once. Points from the study as a whole: There were three CMV-associated chains whose specificity for CMV antigens was confirmed in vitro. Cytomegalovirus association was listed for 150 to 200 TCR beta chains.

As to this clone: The antigen is unknown.

The validation cohort, a group of more than 95 subjects, included the donors and was separate from the approximately 650-subject first cohort. Germline values: CDR1 LGHNA, CDR2 YNFKEQ. V gave up 5 bases and J gave up 4 bases; unmatched junction bases: 3. The CDR3 has 14 amino acids. The sample consisted of PBMCs. The rearrangement joins TRBV4-2 to TRBJ1-5; 9 nucleotides align to TRBD1. The TCR sequence derives from a man aged 18-30 years in good health and CMV-seronegative. The CDR3: CASSADRGNQPQHF. In DNA form, the CDR3 reads TGTGCCAGCAGCGCAGACAGGGGGAATCAGCCCCAGCATTTT.